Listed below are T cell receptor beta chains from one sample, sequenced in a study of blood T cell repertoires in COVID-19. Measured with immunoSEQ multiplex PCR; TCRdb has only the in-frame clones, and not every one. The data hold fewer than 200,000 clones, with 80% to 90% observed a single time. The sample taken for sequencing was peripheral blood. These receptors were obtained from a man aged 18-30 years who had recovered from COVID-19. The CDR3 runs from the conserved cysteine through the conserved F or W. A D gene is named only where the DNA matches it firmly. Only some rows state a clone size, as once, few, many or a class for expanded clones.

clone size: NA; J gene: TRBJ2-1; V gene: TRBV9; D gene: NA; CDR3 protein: CASSEWEYNEQFF; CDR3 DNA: TGTGCCAGCAGCGAATGGGAGTACAATGAGCAGTTCTTC
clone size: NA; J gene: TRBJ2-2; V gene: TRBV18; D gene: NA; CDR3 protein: CASSPRAGTGELFF; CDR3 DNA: TGTGCCAGCTCACCGAGGGCAGGCACCGGGGAGCTGTTTTTT
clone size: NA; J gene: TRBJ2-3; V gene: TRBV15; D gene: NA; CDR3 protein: CATSIALTDTQYF; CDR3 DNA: TGTGCCACCAGTATCGCCCTAACAGATACGCAGTATTTT
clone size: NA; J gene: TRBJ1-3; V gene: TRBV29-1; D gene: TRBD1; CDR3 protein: CSVGAGGAGENTIYF; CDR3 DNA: TGCAGCGTTGGAGCAGGGGGCGCAGGGGAAAACACCATATATTTT
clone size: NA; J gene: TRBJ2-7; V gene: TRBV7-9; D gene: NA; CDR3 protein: CASGRGIYEQYF; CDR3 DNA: TGTGCCTCGGGCAGGGGAATCTACGAGCAGTACTTC
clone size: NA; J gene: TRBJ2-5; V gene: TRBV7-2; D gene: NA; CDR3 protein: CASSIQGGETQYF; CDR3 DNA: TGTGCCAGCAGCATTCAGGGAGGCGAGACCCAGTACTTC
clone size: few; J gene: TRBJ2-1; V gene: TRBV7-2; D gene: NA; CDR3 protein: CASSPGVNYNEQFF; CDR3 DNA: TGTGCCAGCAGCCCCGGGGTAAACTACAATGAGCAGTTCTTC
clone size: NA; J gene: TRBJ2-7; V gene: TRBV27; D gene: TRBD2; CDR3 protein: CASSPGLAGHYEQYF; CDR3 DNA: TGTGCCAGCAGTCCGGGACTAGCGGGACACTACGAGCAGTACTTC
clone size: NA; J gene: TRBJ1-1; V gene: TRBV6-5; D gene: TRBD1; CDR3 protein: CASSYSTGAPTTEAFF; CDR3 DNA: TGTGCCAGCAGTTACTCGACAGGGGCCCCTACCACTGAAGCTTTCTTT
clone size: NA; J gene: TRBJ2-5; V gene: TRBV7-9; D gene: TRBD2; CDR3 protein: CASSQIRTSGYQETQYF; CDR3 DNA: TGTGCCAGCAGCCAAATTAGGACTAGCGGGTACCAAGAGACCCAGTACTTC
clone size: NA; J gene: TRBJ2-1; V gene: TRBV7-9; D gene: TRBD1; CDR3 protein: CASSPLSGGFNEQFF; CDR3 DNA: TGTGCCAGCAGCCCCCTGTCAGGGGGCTTTAATGAGCAGTTCTTC
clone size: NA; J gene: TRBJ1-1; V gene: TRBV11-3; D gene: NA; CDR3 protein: CASSLEEYTEAFF; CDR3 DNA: TGTGCCAGCAGCTTAGAGGAGTACACTGAAGCTTTCTTT
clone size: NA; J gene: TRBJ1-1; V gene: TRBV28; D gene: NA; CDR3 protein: CASSFIGGGNTEAFF; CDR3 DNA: TGTGCCAGCAGTTTTATTGGCGGGGGGAACACTGAAGCTTTCTTT
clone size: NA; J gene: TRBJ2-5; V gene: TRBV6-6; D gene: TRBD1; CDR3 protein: CASSDMTGGRETQYF; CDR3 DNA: TGTGCCAGCAGTGATATGACAGGGGGTAGGGAGACCCAGTACTTC
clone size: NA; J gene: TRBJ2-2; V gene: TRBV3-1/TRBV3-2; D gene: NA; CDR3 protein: CASSHASGLTGELFF; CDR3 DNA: TGTGCCAGCAGCCATGCATCCGGGTTGACCGGGGAGCTGTTTTTT
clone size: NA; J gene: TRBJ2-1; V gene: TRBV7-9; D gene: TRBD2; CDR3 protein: CASSLVGTSVGHNEQFF; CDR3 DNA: TGTGCCAGCAGCTTAGTTGGGACTAGCGTTGGTCACAATGAGCAGTTCTTC
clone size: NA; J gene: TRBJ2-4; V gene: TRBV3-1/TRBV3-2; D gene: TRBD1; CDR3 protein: CASSQGQAGQEPGKNIQYF; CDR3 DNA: TGTGCCAGCAGCCAGGGCCAGGCAGGACAGGAGCCTGGCAAAAACATTCAGTACTTC
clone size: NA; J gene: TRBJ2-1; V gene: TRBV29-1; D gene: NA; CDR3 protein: CSVEGYRDNEQFF; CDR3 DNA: TGCAGCGTTGAGGGGTACAGGGACAATGAGCAGTTCTTC
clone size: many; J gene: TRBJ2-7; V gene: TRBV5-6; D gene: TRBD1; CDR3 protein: CASSLTGGYEQYF; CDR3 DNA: TGTGCCAGCAGCTTGACAGGGGGCTACGAGCAGTACTTC
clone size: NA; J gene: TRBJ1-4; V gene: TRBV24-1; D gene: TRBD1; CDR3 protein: CATSEGDRVTEKLFF; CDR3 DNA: TGTGCCACCAGTGAAGGCGACAGGGTTACTGAAAAACTGTTTTTT
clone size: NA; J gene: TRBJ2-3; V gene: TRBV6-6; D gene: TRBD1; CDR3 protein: CASSGTGRDTQYF; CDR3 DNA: TGTGCCAGCTCCGGGACAGGGAGAGATACGCAGTATTTT
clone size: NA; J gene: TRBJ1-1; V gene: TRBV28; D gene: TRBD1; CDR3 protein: CASSFPDRGMNTEAFF; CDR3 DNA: TGTGCCAGCAGTTTTCCGGACAGGGGCATGAACACTGAAGCTTTCTTT
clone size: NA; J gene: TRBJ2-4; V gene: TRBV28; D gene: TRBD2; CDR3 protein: CASSLVASGENIQYF; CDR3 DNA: TGTGCCAGCAGTTTAGTGGCTAGCGGGGAAAACATTCAGTACTTC
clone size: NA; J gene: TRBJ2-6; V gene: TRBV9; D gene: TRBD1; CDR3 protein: CASSVEGQGRPGANVLTF; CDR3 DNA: TGTGCCAGCAGCGTAGAGGGACAGGGACGCCCTGGGGCCAACGTCCTGACTTTC
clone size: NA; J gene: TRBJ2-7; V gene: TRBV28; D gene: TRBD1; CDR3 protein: CASSSPIFRDRGEQYF; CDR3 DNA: TGTGCCAGCAGTTCCCCCATATTCCGGGACAGGGGCGAGCAGTACTTC
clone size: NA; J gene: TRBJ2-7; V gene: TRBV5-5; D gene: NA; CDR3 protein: CASSLVGYEQYF; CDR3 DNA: TGTGCCAGCAGCTTGGTCGGCTACGAGCAGTACTTC
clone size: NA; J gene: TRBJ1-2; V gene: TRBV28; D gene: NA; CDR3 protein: CASWSRVGGYTF; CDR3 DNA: TGTGCCAGCTGGAGCAGGGTGGGTGGCTACACCTTC
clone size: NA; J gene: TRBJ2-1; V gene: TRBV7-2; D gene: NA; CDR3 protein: CASSLGGPNEQFF; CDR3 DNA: TGTGCCAGCAGCCTCGGGGGGCCCAATGAGCAGTTCTTC
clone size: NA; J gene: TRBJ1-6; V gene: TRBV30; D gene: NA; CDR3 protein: CAWIGHNNSPLHF; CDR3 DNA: TGTGCCTGGATTGGGCACAATAATTCACCCCTCCACTTT
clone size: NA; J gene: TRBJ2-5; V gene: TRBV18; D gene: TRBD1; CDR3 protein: CASSPPGRGQETQYF; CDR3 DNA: TGTGCCAGCTCACCACCAGGCAGGGGGCAGGAGACCCAGTACTTC
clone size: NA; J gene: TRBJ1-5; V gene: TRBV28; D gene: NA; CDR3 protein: CASSLTTGQNQPQHF; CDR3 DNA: TGTGCCAGCAGCCTAACTACAGGGCAAAATCAGCCCCAGCATTTT
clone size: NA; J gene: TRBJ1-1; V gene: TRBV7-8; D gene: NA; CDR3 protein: CASSLAPGSYTEAFF; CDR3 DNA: TGTGCCAGCAGCTTAGCGCCAGGGTCTTATACTGAAGCTTTCTTT
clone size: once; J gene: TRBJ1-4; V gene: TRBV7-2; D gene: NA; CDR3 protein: CASSGLGVSNEKLFF; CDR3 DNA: TGTGCCAGCAGCGGACTAGGGGTATCGAATGAAAAACTGTTTTTT
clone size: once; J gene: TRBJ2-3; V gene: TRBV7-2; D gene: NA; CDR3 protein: CASTPAAGEGADTQYF; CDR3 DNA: TGTGCCAGCACCCCGGCGGCGGGAGAGGGGGCAGATACGCAGTATTTT
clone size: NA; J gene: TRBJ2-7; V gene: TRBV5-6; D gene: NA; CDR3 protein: CASSSEPTSYEQYF; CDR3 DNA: TGTGCCAGCAGCTCGGAGCCCACCTCCTACGAGCAGTACTTC
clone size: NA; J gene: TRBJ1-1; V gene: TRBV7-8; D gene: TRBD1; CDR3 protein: CASSPWDRGDTEAFF; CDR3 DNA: TGTGCCAGCAGCCCCTGGGACAGGGGGGACACTGAAGCTTTCTTT
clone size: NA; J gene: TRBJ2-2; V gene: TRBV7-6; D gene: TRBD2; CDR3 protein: CASSFAPALSGRNTGELFF; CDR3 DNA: TGTGCCAGCAGCTTCGCCCCCGCTCTTAGCGGGAGGAACACCGGGGAGCTGTTTTTT
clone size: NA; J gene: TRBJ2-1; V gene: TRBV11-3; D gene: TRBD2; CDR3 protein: CASSLFSGTQRNEQFF; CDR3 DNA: TGTGCCAGCAGCTTATTCAGCGGGACCCAAAGGAATGAGCAGTTCTTC
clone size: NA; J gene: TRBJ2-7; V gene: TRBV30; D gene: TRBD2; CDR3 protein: CAGRLAVSYEQYF; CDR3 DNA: TGTGCCGGTCGACTAGCGGTCTCCTACGAGCAGTACTTC
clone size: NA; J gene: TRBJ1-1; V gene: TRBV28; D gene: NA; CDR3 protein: CASSLLPSGSTEAFF; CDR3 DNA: TGTGCCAGCAGTTTATTACCGTCAGGATCCACTGAAGCTTTCTTT
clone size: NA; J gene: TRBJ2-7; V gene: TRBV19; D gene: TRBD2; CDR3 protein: CASSIWGLEGEQYF; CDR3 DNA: TGTGCCAGTAGTATATGGGGACTAGAGGGCGAGCAGTACTTC
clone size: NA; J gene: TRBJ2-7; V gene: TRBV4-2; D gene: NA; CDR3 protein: CASSPPGRSYEQYF; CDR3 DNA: TGTGCCAGCAGCCCGCCAGGGAGGTCCTACGAGCAGTACTTC
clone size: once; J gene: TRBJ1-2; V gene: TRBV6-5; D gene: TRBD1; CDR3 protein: CASSLGQNYGYTF; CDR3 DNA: TGTGCCAGCAGTCTGGGACAGAACTATGGCTACACCTTC
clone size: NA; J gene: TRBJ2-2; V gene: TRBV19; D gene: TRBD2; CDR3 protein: CASSPGLADGNTGELFF; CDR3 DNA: TGTGCCAGTAGTCCGGGACTAGCGGACGGAAACACCGGGGAGCTGTTTTTT
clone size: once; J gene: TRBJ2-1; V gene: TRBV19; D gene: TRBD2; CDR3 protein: CASSNKVSGGNEQFF; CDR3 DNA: TGTGCCAGTAGTAATAAGGTTAGCGGGGGAAATGAGCAGTTCTTC
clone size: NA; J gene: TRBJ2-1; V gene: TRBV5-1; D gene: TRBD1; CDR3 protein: CASSPGQGGYNEQFF; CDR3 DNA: TGCGCCAGCAGCCCGGGACAGGGAGGCTACAATGAGCAGTTCTTC
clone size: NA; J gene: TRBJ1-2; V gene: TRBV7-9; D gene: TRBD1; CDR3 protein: CASVALGQQGDGYTF; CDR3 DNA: TGTGCCAGCGTGGCTTTGGGCCAACAGGGGGATGGCTACACCTTC
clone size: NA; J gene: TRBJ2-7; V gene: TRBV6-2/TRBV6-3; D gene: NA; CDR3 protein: CASSYSEGLYEQYF; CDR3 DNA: TGTGCCAGCAGTTACTCGGAGGGCCTTTACGAGCAGTACTTC
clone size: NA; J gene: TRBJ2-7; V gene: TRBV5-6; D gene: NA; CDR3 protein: CASSLIRGAGEQYF; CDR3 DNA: TGTGCCAGCAGCTTGATCCGGGGGGCAGGGGAGCAGTACTTC
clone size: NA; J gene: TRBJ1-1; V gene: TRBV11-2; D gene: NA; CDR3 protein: CASSFRLVEAFF; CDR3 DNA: TGTGCCAGCAGCTTTCGTCTCGTTGAAGCTTTCTTT
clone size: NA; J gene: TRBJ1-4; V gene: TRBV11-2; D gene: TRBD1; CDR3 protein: CASSLGTVMDEKLFF; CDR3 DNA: TGTGCCAGCAGCTTGGGGACAGTCATGGATGAAAAACTGTTTTTT
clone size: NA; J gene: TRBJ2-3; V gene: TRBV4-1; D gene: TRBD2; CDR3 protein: CASSQEVAREILDTQYF; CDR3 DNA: TGCGCCAGCAGCCAAGAAGTTGCGCGGGAGATTCTAGATACGCAGTATTTT
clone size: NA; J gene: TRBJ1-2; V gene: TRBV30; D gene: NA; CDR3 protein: CAWSRDIGYGYTF; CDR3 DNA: TGTGCCTGGAGTCGGGACATCGGCTATGGCTACACCTTC
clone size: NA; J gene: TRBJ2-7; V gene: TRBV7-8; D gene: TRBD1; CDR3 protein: CASSLADRGWEQYF; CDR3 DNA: TGTGCCAGCAGCTTAGCGGACAGGGGCTGGGAGCAGTACTTC
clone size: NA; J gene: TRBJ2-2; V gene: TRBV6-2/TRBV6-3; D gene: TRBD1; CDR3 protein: CASSLGGSGELFF; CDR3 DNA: TGTGCCAGCAGCTTAGGGGGCAGCGGGGAGCTGTTTTTT
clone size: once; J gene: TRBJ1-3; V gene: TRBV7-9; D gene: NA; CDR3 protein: CASSRRTQGTIYF; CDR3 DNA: TGTGCCAGCAGCCGAAGAACCCAGGGCACCATATATTTT
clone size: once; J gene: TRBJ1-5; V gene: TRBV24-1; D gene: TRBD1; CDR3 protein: CATSESGQPSQPQHF; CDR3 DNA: TGTGCCACCAGTGAATCGGGACAGCCCAGTCAGCCCCAGCATTTT
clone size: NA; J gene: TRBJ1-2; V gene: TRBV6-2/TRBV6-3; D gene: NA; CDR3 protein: CASSYPAVAYGYTF; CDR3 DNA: TGTGCCAGCAGTTACCCCGCAGTTGCCTATGGCTACACCTTC
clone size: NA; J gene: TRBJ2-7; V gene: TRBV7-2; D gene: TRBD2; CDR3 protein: CASSSTSGSSYEQYF; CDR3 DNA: TGTGCCAGCAGCTCCACTAGCGGAAGCTCCTACGAGCAGTACTTC